The T cell receptor beta chain described here comes from a study of blood T cell repertoires in COVID-19. The CDR3 has 15 amino acids. V lost 6 bases to trimming and J lost 3 bases, with 15 bases between them. Per the germline V gene, CDR1 is MNHNY and CDR2 is SVGAGI (reference sequence). TCRdb's copy holds only in-frame clones and misses some; the assay was immunoSEQ multiplex PCR. The sample lists approximately 46,000 clones; around 83% were seen once. This TCR was recovered from a man aged 55-75 years with acute or convalescent COVID-19. The source material was peripheral blood. The chain employs TRBV6-6 and TRBJ1-5; D gene uncertain. The CDR3 nucleotides are TGTGCCAGCAGGCCCCGGGGAGAACTCAATCAGCCCCAGCATTTT. Its protein product is CASRPRGELNQPQHF.